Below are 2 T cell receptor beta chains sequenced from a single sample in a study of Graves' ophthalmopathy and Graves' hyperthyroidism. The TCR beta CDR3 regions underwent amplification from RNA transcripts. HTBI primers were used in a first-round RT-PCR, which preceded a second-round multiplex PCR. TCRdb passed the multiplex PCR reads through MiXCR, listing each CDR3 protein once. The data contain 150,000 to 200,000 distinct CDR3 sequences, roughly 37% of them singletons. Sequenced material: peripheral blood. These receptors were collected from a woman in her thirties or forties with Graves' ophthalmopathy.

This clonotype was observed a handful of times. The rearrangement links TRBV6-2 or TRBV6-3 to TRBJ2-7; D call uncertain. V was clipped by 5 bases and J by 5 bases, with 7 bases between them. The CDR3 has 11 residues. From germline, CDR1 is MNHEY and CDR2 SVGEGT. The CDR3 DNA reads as TGTGCCAGCAGTCGAAGGCACGAGCAGTACTTC. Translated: CASSRRHEQYF.

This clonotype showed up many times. The CDR3 reads CASSFGRRNTEAFF. CDR3 nucleotide sequence: TGTGCCAGCAGTTTCGGCAGGAGGAACACTGAAGCTTTCTTT. The chain is built from TRBV28 and TRBJ1-1; unclear D gene. CDR1 is MDHEN, CDR2 SYDVKM, per germline. Trimming removed 3 bases at V and 1 base at J, with 9 bases between. This CDR3 is 14 amino acids long.